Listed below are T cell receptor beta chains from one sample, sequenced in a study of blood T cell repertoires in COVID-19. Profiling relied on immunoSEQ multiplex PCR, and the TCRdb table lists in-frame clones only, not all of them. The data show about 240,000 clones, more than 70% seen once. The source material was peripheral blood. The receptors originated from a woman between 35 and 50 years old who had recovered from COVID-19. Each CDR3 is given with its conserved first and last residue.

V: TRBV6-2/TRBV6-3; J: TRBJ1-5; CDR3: CASRPKYSNQPQHF
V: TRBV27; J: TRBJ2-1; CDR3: CASSFGGRTNEQFF
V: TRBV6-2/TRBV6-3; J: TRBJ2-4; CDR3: CASSYPGTASKAKNIQYF
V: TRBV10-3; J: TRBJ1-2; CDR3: CAISESDAGLGGDGYTF
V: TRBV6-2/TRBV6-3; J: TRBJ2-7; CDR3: CASSYSGLAGYEQYF
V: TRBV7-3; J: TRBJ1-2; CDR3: CASSLTAPRGLTDNYGYTF
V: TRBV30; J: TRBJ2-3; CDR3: CAWSLGRDTQYF
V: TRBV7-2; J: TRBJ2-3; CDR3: CASSLGPVAGGSDTQYF
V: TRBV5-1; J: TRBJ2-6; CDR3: CASSYPTGTSGANVLTF
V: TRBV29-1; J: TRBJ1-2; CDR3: CSATTGGESGYTF
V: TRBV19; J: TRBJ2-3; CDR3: CASAWGAADTQYF
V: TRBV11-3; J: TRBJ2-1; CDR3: CASSLGTSGRLGQFF
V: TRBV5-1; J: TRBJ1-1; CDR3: CASSGGDRNTEAFF
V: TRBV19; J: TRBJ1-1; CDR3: CASSSGAGANTEAFF
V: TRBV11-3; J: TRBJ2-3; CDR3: CASVGKREGTDTQYF
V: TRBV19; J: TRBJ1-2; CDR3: CASNSANYGYTF
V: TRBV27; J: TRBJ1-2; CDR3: CASTTGGAGYGYTF
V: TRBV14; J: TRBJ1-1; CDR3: CASSRGGAGSWTEAFF
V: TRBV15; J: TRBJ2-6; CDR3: CATSRGTAGANVLTF
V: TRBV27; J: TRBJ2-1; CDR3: CASRTGGNEQFF
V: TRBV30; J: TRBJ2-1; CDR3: CAWSGGAGGSYNEQFF
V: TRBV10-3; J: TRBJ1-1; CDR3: CAISDGQENTEAFF
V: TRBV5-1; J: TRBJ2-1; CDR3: CASSPGGGNYNEQFF
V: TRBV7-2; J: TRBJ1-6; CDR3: CASSLGGGNSPLHF